The present T cell receptor (beta chain) was sequenced within a study of human T cells and chemical hapten exposure. A single record per CDR3 protein comes from TCRdb applying MiXCR to the RACE reads. The profile covers 350,000 to 400,000 distinct CDR3 sequences, with 4.5% to 5.5% appearing a single time and 2% to 3% taken by the ten largest. This clonotype was counted ten times or more. Time point defined: pre-sensitization, week 0. Treatment here: therapeutic diphenylcyclopropenone sensitization with weekly scalp DPC. Patients had alopecia, were aged 18 to 70, and were not pregnant. The CDR3 totals 11 residues. The V gene lost 3 bases and the J gene lost 7 bases, with 6 bases spanning the gap. Germline CDR1 reads LNHDA; CDR2 reads SQIVND (reference sequence).

This TCR derives from a woman aged 45-65 years with alopecia areata. Some clones in this sample may be carry-over from other donors' samples. The rearrangement links TRBV19 to TRBJ1-2; D call uncertain. Sequences were derived from whole blood, sampled in connection with sensitization to the hapten diphenylcyclopropenone (DPC). The CDR3 loop reads CASSIQRGYTF. Written as DNA, the CDR3 is TGTGCCAGTAGTATCCAGCGTGGCTACACCTTC.